One T cell receptor beta chain is described in this entry. The sample originates from a study of blood T cell repertoires in COVID-19. Repertoires were generated with immunoSEQ multiplex PCR, while TCRdb's copy carries only in-frame clones and drops some. This repertoire shows roughly 81,000 clones, more than 75% found once; its top ten account for under 6%. Sequencing used peripheral blood. The clonotype was recovered from a man aged 35 to 55 with acute or convalescent COVID-19.

In DNA form, the CDR3 reads TGTGCCAGCAGCGATGGCAACTATGGCTACACCTTC. Translated, it gives CASSDGNYGYTF. J is TRBJ1-2 and V is TRBV6-5, with D unresolved. This CDR3 is built from 12 residues. The V end was cut by 6 bases, the J end by 2 bases, with 7 bases between. Looked up from germline, CDR1 is MNHEY and CDR2 is SVGAGI.